The clone carrying this TCR beta chain has ten or more counts. Researchers took RNA transcripts and amplified the TCR beta CDR3 regions from them. The HTBI primer set drove a first-round RT-PCR of the TCR CDR3. TCRdb processed the multiplex PCR reads anew with MiXCR; each CDR3 protein has one entry. The sample yields 350,000 or so distinct CDR3 sequences, roughly 18% seen once. The data are from a study of T cells in Graves' hyperthyroidism and ophthalmopathy. Study-level information: Initial diagnosis, before any treatment, was when peripheral blood was collected.

Trimming cost V 3 bases and J 5 bases, with 10 bases left between them. This CDR3 is 14 amino acids long. The receptor was derived from a woman in her fifties or sixties with Graves' hyperthyroidism. The chain has TRBV12-3 or TRBV12-4 and TRBJ2-2; D gene ambiguous. The sample consisted of blood. The CDR3 DNA reads TGTGCCAGCAGTTTGGGCAGCCTAACCGGGGAGCTGTTTTTT. It codes for CASSLGSLTGELFF.